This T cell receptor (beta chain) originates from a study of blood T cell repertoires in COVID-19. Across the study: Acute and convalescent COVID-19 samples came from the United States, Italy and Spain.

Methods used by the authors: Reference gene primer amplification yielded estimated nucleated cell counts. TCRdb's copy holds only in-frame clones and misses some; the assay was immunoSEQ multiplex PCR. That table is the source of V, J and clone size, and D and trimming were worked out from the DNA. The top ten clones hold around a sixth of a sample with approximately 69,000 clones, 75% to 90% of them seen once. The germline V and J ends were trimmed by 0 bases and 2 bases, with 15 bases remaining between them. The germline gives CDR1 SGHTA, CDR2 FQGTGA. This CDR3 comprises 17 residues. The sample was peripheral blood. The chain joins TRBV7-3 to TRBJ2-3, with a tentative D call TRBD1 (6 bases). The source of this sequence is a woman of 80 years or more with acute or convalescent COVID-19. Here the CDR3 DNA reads TGTGCCAGCAGCTTAACAGCCTGGGACACTCTCACAGATACGCAGTATTTT. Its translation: CASSLTAWDTLTDTQYF.